This T cell receptor beta chain was identified during a study of blood T cell repertoires in COVID-19. Authors' data handling: Reference gene primers were amplified, and this amplification served to estimate nucleated cell counts. The protocol was immunoSEQ multiplex PCR, while the TCRdb copy is restricted to in-frame clones and leaves out a portion. The V and J calls and clone size come from that table; D and trimming were worked out from the DNA. This table has approximately 240,000 clones, approximately 90% appearing once. This CDR3 contains 15 residues. Germline CDR1 is LNHDA and CDR2 is SQIVND (reference sequence). The ends were cut back, 3 bases at V and 0 bases at J, with 11 bases in the middle. Participants spanned ages about 18 to 89 years and resided in about 25 US areas. Participants reported their clinical history, and cohort assignment relied on those reports.

J is TRBJ1-1 and V is TRBV19; possibly TRBD1 for D (6 bases). This sequence was found in a woman under 30 in a cohort exposed to, infected with or recovered from COVID-19 (not recorded which). Sequencing input: PBMCs or T cells enriched from blood (not recorded which). The DNA of the CDR3 is TGTGCCAGTAGTATTTTCGGGGACATGAACACTGAAGCTTTCTTT. Translated, it gives CASSIFGDMNTEAFF.